The 9 T cell receptor beta chains given below trace back to one sample, sequenced in a study of T cell clonotyping in hematopoietic cell transplantation. Assay used: immunoSEQ multiplex PCR; TCRdb lists only in-frame clones, some missing. Found here are approximately 7,000 clones, about 87% of them singletons; the top ten hold 5.5%. The source was PBMCs, collected 100 days after allogeneic stem cell transplant. Receptors originate from a male patient in his fifties or sixties who had an allogeneic stem cell transplant from a related donor, so the T cells may come from the graft donor. Some clones in this sample may be carry-over from other donors' samples.

The CDR3 DNA follows: TGTGCCAGCAGACCCACCGGGATCCCCACCGGGGAGCTGTTTTTT. Its protein product is CASRPTGIPTGELFF. The J gene is TRBJ2-2, the V gene TRBV6-5; a weak D match, TRBD2 (5 bases). V lost 6 bases to trimming and J lost 4 bases, with 15 bases between them. CDR3 size: 15 residues. CDR1 MNHEY and CDR2 SVGAGI come from the germline V gene.

The J gene is TRBJ1-5, the V gene TRBV19; D possibly corresponds to TRBD1 (5 bases). Between the trimmed V and J ends, which lost 3 bases and 5 bases, there was a span of 17 bases. Germline values: CDR1 LNHDA, CDR2 SQIVND (reference sequence). The CDR3 contains 16 residues. The CDR3: CASSIRPGRLYQPQHF. The CDR3 DNA sequence: TGTGCCAGTAGTATTAGACCGGGACGGCTTTATCAGCCCCAGCATTTT. Full variable domain (outside the CDR3, taken from reference TRBV19 and TRBJ1-5): DGGITQSPKYLFRKEGQNVTLSCEQNLNHDAMYWYRQDPGQGLRLIYYSQIVNDFQKGDIAEGYSVSREKKESFPLTVTSAQKNPTAFYLCASSIRPGRLYQPQHFGDGTRLSIL.

The rearrangement links TRBV2 to TRBJ1-1; D ambiguous. The CDR3 extends over 16 amino acids. Per the germline V gene, CDR1 is SNHLY and CDR2 is FYNNEI. The ends were cut back, 6 bases at V and 1 base at J, with 18 bases in the middle. CDR3 sequence reads: CASSGIELRGNTEAFF. CDR3 in DNA: TGTGCCAGCAGCGGGATAGAGCTTCGGGGGAACACTGAAGCTTTCTTT.

The chain joins TRBV6-6 to TRBJ1-1; D gene unclear. CDR1 is MNHNY and CDR2 is SVGAGI in the germline V gene (reference sequence). This CDR3 comprises 12 residues. The V and J ends lost 0 bases and 5 bases respectively, with 4 bases between them. CDR3 region: CASSYSRTEAFF. The CDR3 DNA reads as TGTGCCAGCAGTTACTCTAGAACTGAAGCTTTCTTT.

The rearrangement links TRBV15 to TRBJ1-5; the D is unclear. From germline, CDR1 is LNHNV and CDR2 YYDKDF (reference sequence). The CDR3 length is 12 residues. V lost 8 bases and J lost 0, with 5 bases in between. CDR3 in DNA: TGTGCCACCTCCAATAGCAATCAGCCCCAGCATTTT. It codes for CATSNSNQPQHF. Supplemented by reference TRBV15 and TRBJ1-5, the full variable domain reads DAMVIQNPRYQVTQFGKPVTLSCSQTLNHNVMYWYQQKSSQAPKLLFHYYDKDFNNEADTPDNFQSRRPNTSFCFLDIRSPGLGDTAMYLCATSNSNQPQHFGDGTRLSIL.

V usage is TRBV29-1 and J usage is TRBJ2-7; the D gene is possibly TRBD1 (5 bases). Germline CDR1 is SQVTM and CDR2 is ANQGSEA. The CDR3 totals 13 residues. The V end was cut by 7 bases, the J end by 2 bases, with 15 bases between. CDR3 sequence reads: CSATRIGAYEQYF. The CDR3 nucleotides are TGCAGCGCGACACGGATAGGGGCCTACGAGCAGTACTTC.

The CDR3 spells CASTAGGYYEQYF. CDR3 bases: TGTGCCAGCACGGCAGGGGGCTACTACGAGCAGTACTTC. The chain recombines TRBV25-1 with TRBJ2-7, with TRBD1 matching 8 bases. Looked up from germline, CDR1 is MGHDK and CDR2 is SYGVNS. The CDR3 consists of 13 residues. Germline trimming cut 7 bases from V and 3 bases from J; bases unmatched to any gene: 5.

This clone was seen only once. Germline and junction disagree at one end, which may indicate a read error. The J gene is TRBJ1-4, the V gene TRBV7-9; the D is unclear. CDR3 length equals 12 residues. CDR1 SEHNR and CDR2 FQNEAQ come from the germline V gene (reference sequence). The CDR3 DNA reads as TGTACCAGCAGCTTAGAAGGGAAGAAACTGTTTTTT. Translated: CTSSLEGKKLFF.

The gene calls are TRBV7-2 and TRBJ2-5; D possibly corresponds to TRBD2 (5 bases). Trimming removed 1 base at V and 2 bases at J, with 14 bases between. CDR1 SGHTA and CDR2 FQGNSA come from the germline V gene. This CDR3 spans 16 amino acids. The CDR3 reads CASSLGWASRQETQYF. As DNA, the CDR3 is TGTGCCAGCAGCTTAGGTTGGGCTAGCAGACAAGAGACCCAGTACTTC.